The present entry profiles one T cell receptor (beta chain) with its context. Antigen specificity is unknown. This entry is derived from a study of lymphopenia after photon versus proton radiotherapy. Broader study findings: Photon-treated patients lost naive T cells and TCR diversity; proton-treated stayed stable. Survival link was tested only in deceased patients; proton benefit remains a possibility.

CDR1 SGHAT and CDR2 FQNNGV come from the germline V gene. The CDR3 runs to 14 residues. V lost 4 bases and J lost 7; bases outside the gene matches: 5. Clones were sequenced by immunoSEQ multiplex PCR, and TCRdb holds only the in-frame ones, with some missing. The repertoire includes tens of thousands of clones, 90% to 95% of them detected once, and 0.6% to 0.85% sits in the top ten. The chain has TRBV11-2 and TRBJ2-5; 11 positions match TRBD1. The TCR was taken from a woman aged 50 to 65 with cholangiocarcinoma. The starting material was peripheral blood, obtained from a patient treated with photon-based radiotherapy. CDR3 sequence: CASSSRGQGGTQYF. CDR3 bases: TGTGCCAGCAGCTCCAGGGGACAGGGGGGGACCCAGTACTTC.